The subject of this entry is one TCR beta chain. The antigen this receptor binds is unknown. Per-base qualities were not stored, and no clone one base away is much larger. The cohort was made up of approximately 670 healthy bone marrow donors. At the time of sampling, all cohort members were nominally healthy, though unrecorded immune exposures were likely present. The donor tested CMV seronegative, placing the donor among the 352 seronegative members of the cohort. A peripheral blood sample was collected from each donor, and TCR beta sequencing was performed on peripheral blood mononuclear cells. The Qiagen DNeasy Blood Extraction Kit was used to extract genomic DNA from the blood cell samples. This sample is part of a study of cytomegalovirus exposure and HLA in healthy donors (dated by TCRdb to 2016 to 2017). With regard to the full study: An earlier analysis of approximately 640 of the donors reported roughly 270 Gb of sequence data and roughly 110 million unique TCR beta sequences from some 180 million T cells. Roughly 320 gigabases of sequencing data and around 80 million unique TCR sequences made up an early release that covered roughly 670 HLA-typed donors. The genetic ancestry cluster associated with self-reported Caucasian donors included 70% to 85% of the roughly 390 genotyped donors. The study was designed to test whether signatures of past pathogen exposure could be identified by cataloging public T cell receptors. The study used immunosequencing to profile the T cell repertoires of 666 subjects and linked those repertoires to cytomegalovirus serostatus. In addition to the first cohort of roughly 700 subjects, a separate validation cohort of some 120 different subjects was used. To predict cytomegalovirus infection status, the study combined high-throughput TCR immunosequencing, statistical association of individual TCRs with disease status, and machine learning. A later analysis re-examined previously published TCR beta repertoires from 610 or so donors and added high-resolution HLA genotyping to investigate patterns of TCR occurrence. Rather than using new phenotypic data, the later analysis identified candidate immune exposures from TCR beta sequences and from how often those sequences occurred across donors. An earlier analysis of approximately 640 of the donors applied high-throughput TCR beta sequencing to assess whether each TCR beta V gene segment acted as functional or pseudogenic. Donor age, sex, ethnicity and CMV serostatus were compiled alongside the repertoire data. In a later genetic analysis, genome-wide SNP genotypes for about three fifths of the roughly 670 donors were used, and that subset was treated as a discovery cohort. All discovery cohort repertoires had been generated using a single sequencing platform. Both class I and class II loci were covered by HLA typing, at four-digit resolution. Typing coverage varied by locus: 629-630 donors for A, B, C, DRB1 and DQB1; 500 to 550 for DQA1; more than 600 for DPA1; some 470 for DPB1. Several DR-DQ haplotypes were handled as single units for association and clustering, since linkage in the cohort was strong. Among almost 400 genotyped donors of the cohort, an average of about 240,000 unique TCR beta nucleotide sequences were sequenced per donor, roughly 18% of them non-productive.

Results and caveats for the whole study, not just this receptor: Sequencing depth was assumed to be roughly uniform across donors in the presence/absence analyses, though that assumption may not hold. In vitro tests confirmed that three of the cytomegalovirus-associated TCR beta chains recognize cytomegalovirus antigens. Only TCR beta chains were sequenced in this cohort, and the absence of alpha or paired-chain data limited detectable features. Correlated functional status among segregating V segments might reflect linkage disequilibrium, but an unknown experimental factor could not be ruled out. In a later analysis, the rate of TCR association differed among HLA loci, with DRB1 alleles having the most associated TCRs and HLA-C alleles having the fewest. In a later genetic analysis, fewer N-insertions in productive TCRs were reported among donors in an Asian-associated ancestry cluster than the roughly 710-donor mean. While some public TCRs were present in many individuals, most TCR sequences turned up only very rarely across donors. The authors suggested that the approach could potentially be generalized to other disease states and immunological phenotypes. In a later genetic analysis, a missense DCLRE1C variant was associated with V-gene and J-gene trimming of TCR beta chains, and the association was replicated in an independent cohort. The classifier was reported to diagnose cytomegalovirus status with high specificity and sensitivity in both the original cohort and the validation cohort. A further reported finding was that TCR beta sequences accurately predicted the HLA-A and HLA-B alleles for most subjects in the first cohort. Because HLA typing was unavailable for some donors at each locus, only the typed subset was used in association tests. In a later analysis, HLA-associated TCR beta chains showed more clonal expansion and lower generation probabilities than non-associated chains that were equally common. The study gave a list of under 200 TCR beta chains associated with cytomegalovirus. An earlier analysis of around 540 of the donors showed that most TCR beta V segments appeared in productive rearrangements either about 87% or about 30% of the time, which broadly matched IMGT annotations. The sequencing pipeline was judged likely to have produced a cluster of highly shared sequence variants as a technical artifact. Around 16 rarely observed V segments, including chromosome 9 orphons, were excluded from the earlier analysis of approximately 500 of the donors because counts were too low. Most CMV-associated TCR beta chains appeared to be HLA-restricted in a later analysis, and the HLA associations seemed to be driven largely by CMV exposure. A later analysis reported that several top co-occurrence clusters appeared linked to parvovirus B19, influenza, CMV and Epstein-Barr virus. Strong co-occurrence of HLA alleles, especially DR and DQ, made assigning TCR associations to individual alleles difficult. In a later analysis, 15,000 to 20,000 TCR beta sequences were associated with specific HLA alleles at a false discovery rate of 0.05. Immune exposure information for the cohort was limited to CMV serostatus.

Libraries were constructed by the immunoSEQ multiplex PCR assay. The multiplex PCR relied on a mix of 60 forward primers for TCR Vbeta segments and 13 reverse primers for TCR Jbeta segments. A multiplex PCR assay on genomic DNA amplified the CDR3 region of rearranged TCR beta genes. The amplified TCR beta libraries were sequenced on the Illumina HiSeq System as 87-base-pair reads. The published analysis was carried out like this. A later analysis tallied 80 million to 95 million unique TCR beta chains across the roughly 610 repertoires, and approximately 12 million of those chains were shared by two or more donors. A nearest-neighbor algorithm error-corrected the raw reads and collapsed the reads into unique sequences, merging closely related sequences to remove PCR and sequencing errors. CDR3 sequences were aligned to IMGT reference sequences to assign V, D and J gene segments. For a sequence to be retained, a match of at least six nucleotides was required to both a V gene segment and a J gene segment. Rearrangements were classified as productive when the CDR3 lacked stop codons and remained in frame with V and J, and all other rearrangements were classified as non-productive. Following IMGT convention, CDR3 was defined as the stretch from the second conserved V-encoded cysteine to the conserved J-encoded phenylalanine. Sequences without an unambiguous match to a single V gene segment were excluded from the earlier analysis of approximately 600 of the donors. In an earlier analysis of almost 600 of the donors, a V segment was called functional when productive rearrangements were above 56.7%, and segregating when the standard deviation between donors exceeded 5%. A statistical classification framework was developed to diagnose cytomegalovirus status using the catalog of TCR beta chain sequences. A later analysis assigned V and J genes by comparing TCR nucleotide sequences with IMGT/GENE-DB human TR gene sequences. A later analysis assigned CDR3 sequences and most-parsimonious VDJ recombination scenarios with the TCRdist pipeline. In a later analysis, every TCR beta chain was defined by the combination of its CDR3 amino acid sequence and its V-gene family, and reads without a unique V-gene family were dropped. In a later analysis, some 600 highly shared, low-generation-probability nucleotide sequences were removed to address suspected cross-contamination and a sequencing artifact. A later analysis calculated a clonal expansion index for each public chain from normalized within-repertoire ranks of inferred template counts. In a later analysis, generation probabilities were computed using a VDJ recombination model fitted to out-of-frame rearrangements, and the results were checked against IGoR. In a later analysis, TCR-TCR, TCR-HLA and TCR-CMV co-occurrence was scored with hypergeometric tests, and a repertoire-size bias correction was applied to TCR pairs. A later analysis estimated false discovery rates by permuting HLA or CMV assignments 20 times. In a later analysis, co-occurring TCRs were grouped using DBSCAN, and TCRdist sequence similarity was added for clustering within HLA-allele-positive subsets. Co-occurrence clustering excluded repertoires with fewer than 30,000 or more than 120,000 public chains, plus five with anomalous nucleotide sharing. This immuneACCESS table, as held by TCRdb, lists in-frame sequences with V and J called but not all clones. Of the missing ones, under half trace to an unresolved V gene in checked studies; the others have no known cause. The V and J calls and clone size were taken over from that table, and D and trimming were inferred from the DNA. The sample has hundreds of thousands of clones on record, 70% to 85% of them singletons. 3.5% to 4% of the sample is in the top ten clones.

The sample comprised PBMCs. This TCR derives from a male donor in good health and CMV-seronegative.

The CDR3 amino acid sequence is: CASSQGLAGEETQYF. The base sequence is TGTGCCAGCAGCCAAGGACTAGCGGGAGAGGAGACCCAGTACTTC. Recombination joined TRBV5-8 with TRBJ2-5, and 13 junction bases match TRBD2. The cysteine opens and the phenylalanine closes a CDR3 of 15 amino acids. Only the CDR3 DNA stays, 45 bases, in frame from base 1. From the germline V gene, CDR1 is SGHTS and CDR2 is YDEGEE. At the junction V is shortened by 4 bases and J by 5 bases; bases outside the gene matches: 5.